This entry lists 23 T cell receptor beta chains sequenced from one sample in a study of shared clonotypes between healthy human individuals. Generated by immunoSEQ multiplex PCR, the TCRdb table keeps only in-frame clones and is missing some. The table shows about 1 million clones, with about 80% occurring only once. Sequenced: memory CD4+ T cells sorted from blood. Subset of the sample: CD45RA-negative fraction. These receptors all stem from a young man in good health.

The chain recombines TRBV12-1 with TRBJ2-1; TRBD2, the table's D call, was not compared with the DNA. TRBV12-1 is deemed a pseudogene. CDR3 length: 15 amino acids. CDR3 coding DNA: TGTGCCAGCAGCCCCCCGCGGAGCCCGTACAATGAGCAGTTCTTC. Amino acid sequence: CASSPPRSPYNEQFF.

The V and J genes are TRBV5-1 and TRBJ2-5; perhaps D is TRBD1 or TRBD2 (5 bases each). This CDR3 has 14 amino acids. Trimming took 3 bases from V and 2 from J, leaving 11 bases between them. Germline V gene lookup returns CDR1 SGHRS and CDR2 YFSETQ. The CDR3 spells CASSSRDQQETQYF. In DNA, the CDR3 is TGCGCCAGCAGCTCCCGGGACCAGCAAGAGACCCAGTACTTC. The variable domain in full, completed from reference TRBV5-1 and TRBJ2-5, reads KAGVTQTPRYLIKTRGQQVTLSCSPISGHRSVSWYQQTPGQGLQFLFEYFSETQRNKGNFPGRFSGRQFSNSRSEMNVSTLELGDSALYLCASSSRDQQETQYFGPGTRLLVL.

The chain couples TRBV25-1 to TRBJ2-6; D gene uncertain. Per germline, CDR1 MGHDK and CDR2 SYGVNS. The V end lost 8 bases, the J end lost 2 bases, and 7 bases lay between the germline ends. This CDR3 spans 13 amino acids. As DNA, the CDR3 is TGTGCCAGCGGGGTGACTGGGGCCAACGTCCTGACTTTC. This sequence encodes CASGVTGANVLTF.

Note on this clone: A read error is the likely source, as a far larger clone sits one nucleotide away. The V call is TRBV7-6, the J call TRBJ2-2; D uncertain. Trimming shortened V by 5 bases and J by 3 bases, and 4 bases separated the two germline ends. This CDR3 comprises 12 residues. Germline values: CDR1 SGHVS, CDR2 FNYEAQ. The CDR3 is CASSPDTGELFF. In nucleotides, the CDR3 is TGTGCCAGCAGCCCCGACACCGGGGAGCTGTTTTTT.

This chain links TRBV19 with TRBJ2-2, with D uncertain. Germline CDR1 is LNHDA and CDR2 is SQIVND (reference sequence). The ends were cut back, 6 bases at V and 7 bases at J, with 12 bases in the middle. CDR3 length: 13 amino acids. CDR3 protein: CASRGSWSGELFF. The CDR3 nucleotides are TGTGCCAGTAGAGGGTCATGGAGCGGGGAGCTGTTTTTT.

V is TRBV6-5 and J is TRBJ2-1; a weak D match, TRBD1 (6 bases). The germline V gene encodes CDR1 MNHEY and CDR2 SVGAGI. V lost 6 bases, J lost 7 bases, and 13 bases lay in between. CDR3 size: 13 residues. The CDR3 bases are TGTGCCAGCAGCTCGACAGGTTGGAATGAGCAGTTCTTC. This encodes CASSSTGWNEQFF.

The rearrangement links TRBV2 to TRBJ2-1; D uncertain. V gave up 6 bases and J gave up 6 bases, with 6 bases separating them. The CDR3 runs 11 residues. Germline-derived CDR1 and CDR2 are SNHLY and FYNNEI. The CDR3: CASRWGNEQFF. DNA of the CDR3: TGTGCCAGCAGGTGGGGCAATGAGCAGTTCTTC.

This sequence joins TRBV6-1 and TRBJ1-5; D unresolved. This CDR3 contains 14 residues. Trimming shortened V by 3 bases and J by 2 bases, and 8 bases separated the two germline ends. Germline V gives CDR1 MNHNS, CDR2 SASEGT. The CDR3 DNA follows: TGTGCCAGCAGTGACATTGGCGGCAATCAGCCCCAGCATTTT. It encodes CASSDIGGNQPQHF.

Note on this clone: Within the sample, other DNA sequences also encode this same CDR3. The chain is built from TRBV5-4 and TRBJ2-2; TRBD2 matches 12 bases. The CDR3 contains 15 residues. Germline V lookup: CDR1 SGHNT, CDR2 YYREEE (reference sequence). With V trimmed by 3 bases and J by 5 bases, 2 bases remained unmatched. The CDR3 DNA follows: TGTGCCAGCAGCTCTGGACTAGCGGGAACCGGGGAGCTGTTTTTT. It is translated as CASSSGLAGTGELFF.

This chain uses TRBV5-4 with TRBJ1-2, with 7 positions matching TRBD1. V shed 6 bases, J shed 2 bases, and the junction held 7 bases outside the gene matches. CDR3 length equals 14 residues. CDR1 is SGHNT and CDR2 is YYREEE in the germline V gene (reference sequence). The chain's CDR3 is CASNPQGLNYGYTF. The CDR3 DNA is TGTGCCAGCAACCCACAGGGGTTAAACTATGGCTACACCTTC.

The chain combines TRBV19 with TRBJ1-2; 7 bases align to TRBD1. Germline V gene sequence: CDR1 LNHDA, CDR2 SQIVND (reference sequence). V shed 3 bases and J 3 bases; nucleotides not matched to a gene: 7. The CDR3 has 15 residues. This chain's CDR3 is CASSMRNRGDYGYTF. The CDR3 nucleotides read TGTGCCAGTAGTATGAGGAACAGGGGAGACTATGGCTACACCTTC.

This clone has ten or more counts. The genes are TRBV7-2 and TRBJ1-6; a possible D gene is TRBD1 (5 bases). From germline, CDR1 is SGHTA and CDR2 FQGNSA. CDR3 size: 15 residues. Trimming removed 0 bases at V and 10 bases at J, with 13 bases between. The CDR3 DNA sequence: TGTGCCAGCAGCTTAGCTAGGCAGGGCCAATCACCCCTCCACTTT. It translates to CASSLARQGQSPLHF.

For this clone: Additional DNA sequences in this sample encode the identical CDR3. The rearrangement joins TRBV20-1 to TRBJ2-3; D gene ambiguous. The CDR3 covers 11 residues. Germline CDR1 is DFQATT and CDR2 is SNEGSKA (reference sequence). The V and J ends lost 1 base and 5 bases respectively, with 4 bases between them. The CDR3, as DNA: TGCAGTGCTAGAGGTGGAGATACGCAGTATTTT. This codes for CSARGGDTQYF.

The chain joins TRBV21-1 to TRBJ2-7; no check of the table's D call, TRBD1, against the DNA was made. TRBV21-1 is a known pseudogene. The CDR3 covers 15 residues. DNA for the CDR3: TGTGCCAGCAGCACGGACACGTTCAAATGCTACGAGCAGTACTTC. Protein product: CASSTDTFKCYEQYF.

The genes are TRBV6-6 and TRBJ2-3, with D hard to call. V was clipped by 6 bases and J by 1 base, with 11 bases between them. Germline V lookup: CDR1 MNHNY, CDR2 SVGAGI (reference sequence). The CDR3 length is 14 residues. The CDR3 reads CASRRTAGTDTQYF. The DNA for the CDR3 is TGTGCCAGCAGGAGGACGGCCGGCACAGATACGCAGTATTTT.

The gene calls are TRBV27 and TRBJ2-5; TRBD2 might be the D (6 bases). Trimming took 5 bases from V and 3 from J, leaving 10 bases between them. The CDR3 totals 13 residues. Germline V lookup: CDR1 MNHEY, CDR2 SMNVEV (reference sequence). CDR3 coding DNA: TGTGCCAGCAGTACCCGCGGGGAAGAGACCCAGTACTTC. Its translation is CASSTRGEETQYF.

The CDR3 region has the DNA TGTGCCAGCGGTTATTGGACAGTCGAAGCTTTCTTT. Its translation: CASGYWTVEAFF. The genes are TRBV7-9 and TRBJ1-1; tentatively, D is TRBD1 (6 bases). V was trimmed by 8 bases and J by 8 bases, leaving 15 bases between them. This CDR3 contains 12 residues. Germline CDR1 SEHNR, CDR2 FQNEAQ (reference sequence).

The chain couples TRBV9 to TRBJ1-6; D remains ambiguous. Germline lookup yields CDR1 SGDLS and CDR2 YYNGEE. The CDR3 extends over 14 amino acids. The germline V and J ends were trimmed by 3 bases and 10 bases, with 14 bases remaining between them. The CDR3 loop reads CASSAKVERSPLHF. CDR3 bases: TGTGCCAGCAGCGCAAAGGTAGAAAGGTCACCCCTCCACTTT.

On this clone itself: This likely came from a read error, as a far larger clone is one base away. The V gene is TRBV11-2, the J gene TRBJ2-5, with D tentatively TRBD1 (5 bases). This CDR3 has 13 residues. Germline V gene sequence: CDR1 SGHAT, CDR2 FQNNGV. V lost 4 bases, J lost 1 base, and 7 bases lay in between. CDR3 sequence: CASSSRVQETQYF. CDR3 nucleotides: TGTGCCAGCAGCTCCAGGGTCCAAGAGACCCAGTACTTC.

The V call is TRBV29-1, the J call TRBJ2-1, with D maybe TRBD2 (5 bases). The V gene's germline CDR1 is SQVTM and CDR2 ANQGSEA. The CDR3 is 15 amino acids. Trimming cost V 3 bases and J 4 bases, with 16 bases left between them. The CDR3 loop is CSVDSDSTNYNEQFF. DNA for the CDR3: TGCAGCGTTGACTCGGACTCGACCAATTACAATGAGCAGTTCTTC.

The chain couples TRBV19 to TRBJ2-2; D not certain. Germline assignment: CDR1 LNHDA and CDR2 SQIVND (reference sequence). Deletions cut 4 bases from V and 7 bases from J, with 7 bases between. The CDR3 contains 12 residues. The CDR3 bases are TGTGCCAGTAGTACAGGTATCGGGGAGCTGTTTTTT. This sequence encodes CASSTGIGELFF. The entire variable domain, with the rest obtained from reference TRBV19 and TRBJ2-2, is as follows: DGGITQSPKYLFRKEGQNVTLSCEQNLNHDAMYWYRQDPGQGLRLIYYSQIVNDFQKGDIAEGYSVSREKKESFPLTVTSAQKNPTAFYLCASSTGIGELFFGEGSRLTVL.

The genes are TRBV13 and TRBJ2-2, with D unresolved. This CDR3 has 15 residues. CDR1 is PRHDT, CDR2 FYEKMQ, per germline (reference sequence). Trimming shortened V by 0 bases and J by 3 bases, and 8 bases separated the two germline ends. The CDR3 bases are TGTGCCAGCAGCTTAGGGGGCTTAGACACCGGGGAGCTGTTTTTT. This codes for CASSLGGLDTGELFF.

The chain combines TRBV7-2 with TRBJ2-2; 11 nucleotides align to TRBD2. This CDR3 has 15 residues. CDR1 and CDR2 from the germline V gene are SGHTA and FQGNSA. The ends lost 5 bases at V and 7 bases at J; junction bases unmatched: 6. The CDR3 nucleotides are TGTGCCAGCAGCCTACTAGCGGGAGAAATCGGGGAGCTGTTTTTT. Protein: CASSLLAGEIGELFF. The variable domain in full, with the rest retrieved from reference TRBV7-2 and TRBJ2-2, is GAGVSQSPSNKVTEKGKDVELRCDPISGHTALYWYRQSLGQGLEFLIYFQGNSAPDKSGLPSDRFSAERTGGSVSTLTIQRTQQEDSAVYLCASSLLAGEIGELFFGEGSRLTVL.